One and the same sample provided the 19 T cell receptor beta chains below, sequenced in a study of vaccination and CD4 T cells after COVID-19. Once obtained from cultured CD4+ T cells, the DNA was sequenced using the Oncomine TCR Beta short-read assay. TCRdb reprocessed the PCR reads with MiXCR, giving one entry per CDR3 protein. Of around 23,000 distinct CDR3 sequences in the sample, roughly 41% were seen once. Time point defined: late sampling 161 to 241 days after vaccination in three convalescent patients. As for treatment: approximately 10-day PBMC culture with coronavirus spike peptide pools or control peptides (ViraFEST assay). These receptors' targets are unknown. Sample: CD4+ T cells from blood, cultured in vitro, taken about 7 months after SARS-CoV-2 vaccination. The receptors originated from a human donor who had recovered from COVID-19.

V gene TRBV20-1 combines with J gene TRBJ2-7, with D possibly being TRBD2 (7 bases). Germline loops: CDR1 DFQATT, CDR2 SNEGSKA (reference sequence). The CDR3 has 16 residues. Trimming took 4 bases from V and 3 from J, leaving 22 bases between them. The CDR3 loop is CSATPSRRGGGYEQYF. As DNA, the CDR3 is TGCAGTGCTACCCCCTCGAGGAGGGGGGGGGGCTACGAGCAGTACTTC.

This clonotype has more than one count but fewer than ten. This chain links TRBV7-6 with TRBJ1-1; the D is unclear. Per germline, CDR1 SGHVS and CDR2 FNYEAQ. CDR3 length: 14 amino acids. Trimming removed 5 bases at V and 2 bases at J, with 12 bases between. CDR3 nucleotides: TGTGCCAGCAGCCTCCTTGGGGTAAACACTGAAGCTTTCTTT. Residues: CASSLLGVNTEAFF.

The J gene is TRBJ1-1, the V gene TRBV27; possible D gene TRBD1, 5 bases. Germline V gene data show CDR1 as MNHEY and CDR2 as SMNVEV (reference sequence). V shed 5 bases and J shed 5 bases, with 18 bases lying between them. CDR3 length: 15 amino acids. The CDR3 sequence: CASSARRGRDTEAFF. In nucleotides, the CDR3 is TGTGCCAGCAGTGCCAGGAGGGGAAGGGATACTGAAGCTTTCTTT.

J is TRBJ1-1 and V is TRBV6-2 or TRBV6-3; TRBD1 matches at 8 bases. Germline lookup yields CDR1 MNHEY and CDR2 SVGEGT. The J segment lost 5 bases and the V segment lost 5 bases, leaving 7 bases of the junction unmatched. This CDR3 is built from 14 residues. The CDR3 DNA follows: TGTGCCAGCAGTCCACCGGGACAGGAGACTGAAGCTTTCTTT. It yields the protein CASSPPGQETEAFF.

The chain combines TRBV7-2 with TRBJ2-2; 7 nucleotides match TRBD2. The CDR3 sequence is 16 residues long. The germline CDR1 and CDR2 sequences are SGHTA and FQGNSA. Trimming took 4 bases from V and 6 from J; bases not matched to a gene: 11. DNA for the CDR3: TGTGCCAGCAGCTCACAACCGACTAGCACTCCCGGGGAGCTGTTTTTT. Protein product: CASSSQPTSTPGELFF.

The genes are TRBV9 and TRBJ2-1; 9 bases line up with TRBD2. The CDR3 has 14 amino acids. CDR1 and CDR2 from the germline V gene are SGDLS and YYNGEE. Unmatched junction bases numbered 8, after V lost 5 bases and J lost 8 bases. CDR3 nucleotide sequence: TGTGCCAGCAGTCCCTATAGCGGGAGCTATGAGCAGTTCTTC. Protein sequence: CASSPYSGSYEQFF.

This chain links TRBV28 with TRBJ1-5; 7 positions match TRBD1. Germline V gives CDR1 MDHEN, CDR2 SYDVKM. Trimming cost V 5 bases and J 5 bases; bases outside gene matches: 6. The CDR3 has 14 amino acids. The CDR3 DNA follows: TGTGCCAGCAGTATGGGACAGAAAGATCAGCCCCAGCATTTT. Translating gives CASSMGQKDQPQHF.

A note on this clonotype: The DNA is omitted, as the CDR3 cannot be located on it reliably, and the CDR3 follows TCRdb's listing. The gene calls are TRBV21-1 and TRBJ2-7; the table's D call TRBD2 went unverified against the DNA. TRBV21-1 corresponds to a pseudogene. The CDR3 has 15 amino acids, counting both end residues. This CDR3 is CASSFAGGADYEQYF.

The sample holds a few counts of this clonotype. The chain is built from TRBV6-1 and TRBJ1-1; D remains unclear. Germline CDR1 MNHNS, CDR2 SASEGT. This CDR3 is built from 14 residues. Trimming pared 7 bases from V and 1 base from J, leaving 13 bases between. CDR3 in DNA: TGTGCCAGCACCCCCGGACTCACGAACACTGAAGCTTTCTTT. It specifies CASTPGLTNTEAFF.

This clonotype was counted a few times. The chain couples TRBV6-1 to TRBJ2-3, with 14 positions matching TRBD2. CDR3 length equals 16 residues. The germline gives CDR1 MNHNS, CDR2 SASEGT. Losses at the gene ends were 5 bases for V and 4 bases for J; bases not matched to a gene: 5. The CDR3 region is CASSTRGLAGADTQYF. In DNA form, the CDR3 reads TGTGCCAGCAGTACCCGGGGACTAGCGGGAGCAGATACGCAGTATTTT.

In its sample, this clonotype was seen a few times. The chain couples TRBV27 to TRBJ1-6; D ambiguous. The CDR3 has 13 residues. Germline CDR1 and CDR2: MNHEY and SMNVEV (reference sequence). V shed 6 bases and J shed 5 bases, with 8 bases lying between them. The CDR3 DNA follows: TGTGCCAGCAGAACGGGAGATAATTCACCCCTCCACTTT. Translated: CASRTGDNSPLHF.

Only a few counts were recorded for this clonotype. The rearrangement uses TRBV20-1 and TRBJ2-5; no clear D gene. V lost 4 bases and J 3 bases, leaving 6 bases between the germline ends. This CDR3 spans 11 amino acids. CDR1 DFQATT and CDR2 SNEGSKA come from the germline V gene (reference sequence). The CDR3 nucleotides are TGCAGTGCTACCCCTAAAGAGACCCAGTACTTC. This codes for CSATPKETQYF.

This clonotype has only a few counts. V usage is TRBV20-1 and J usage is TRBJ2-1; 8 nucleotides align to TRBD2. After removal of 0 bases from V and 7 bases from J, the junction contained 11 bases not matched to a gene. The CDR3 covers 16 residues. The germline V gene encodes CDR1 DFQATT and CDR2 SNEGSKA (reference sequence). CDR3 nucleotides: TGCAGTGCTAGAGATCAAGGGAGCGGGAGCTGGAATGAGCAGTTCTTC. Its translation is CSARDQGSGSWNEQFF.

The chain recombines TRBV7-8 with TRBJ2-6; the match to TRBD1 covers 8 bases. The CDR3 totals 17 residues. The trim removed 5 bases at V and 2 bases at J, leaving 8 bases unmatched. Germline CDR1 SGHVS, CDR2 FQNEAQ. DNA for the CDR3: TGTGCCAGCAGCCCTACCCAGGGGGCGCCTGGGGCCAACGTCCTGACTTTC. It translates to CASSPTQGAPGANVLTF.

The chain recombines TRBV20-1 with TRBJ1-2; 7 nucleotides agree with TRBD1. V gave up 6 bases and J gave up 3 bases; unmatched junction bases: 10. This CDR3 has 14 amino acids. Germline V CDR1 and CDR2: DFQATT, SNEGSKA (reference sequence). This chain's CDR3 is CSAQYGRGYYGYTF. The CDR3 coding sequence is TGCAGTGCACAGTACGGCAGGGGGTACTATGGCTACACCTTC.

The chain couples TRBV19 to TRBJ2-1, with D hard to call. CDR3 length: 14 residues. Germline-derived CDR1 and CDR2 are LNHDA and SQIVND (reference sequence). Trimming removed 2 bases from V and 2 bases from J, with 7 bases in between. The CDR3 reads CASSIPPPYNEQFF. The CDR3 DNA follows: TGTGCCAGTAGTATACCGCCTCCCTACAATGAGCAGTTCTTC. The whole variable domain, filled in from reference TRBV19 and TRBJ2-1, reads DGGITQSPKYLFRKEGQNVTLSCEQNLNHDAMYWYRQDPGQGLRLIYYSQIVNDFQKGDIAEGYSVSREKKESFPLTVTSAQKNPTAFYLCASSIPPPYNEQFFGPGTRLTVL.

Within the sample, this clonotype is large (0.1 to 1%). The chain combines TRBV28 with TRBJ2-5, with 10 bases fitting TRBD2. CDR3 length: 15 residues. The V segment lost 7 bases and the J segment 5 bases; nucleotides outside the gene matches: 10. Germline V lookup: CDR1 MDHEN, CDR2 SYDVKM. Here the CDR3 reads CASTLAGDRQETQYF. CDR3 bases: TGTGCCAGCACCCTAGCGGGAGATAGGCAGGAGACCCAGTACTTC. The complete variable domain, with remaining parts taken from reference TRBV28 and TRBJ2-5, reads DVKVTQSSRYLVKRTGEKVFLECVQDMDHENMFWYRQDPGLGLRLIYFSYDVKMKEKGDIPEGYSVSREKKERFSLILESASTNQTSMYLCASTLAGDRQETQYFGPGTRLLVL.

V gene TRBV11-3 combines with J gene TRBJ2-5; TRBD2 matches 9 bases. The V and J ends lost 1 base and 4 bases, in that order; junction bases with no gene match: 4. The CDR3 length is 15 residues. Germline V lookup: CDR1 SGHNT, CDR2 YENEEA. CDR3 protein: CASSLGGRASETQYF. The CDR3 nucleotides are TGTGCCAGCAGCTTAGGCGGGAGGGCCTCAGAGACCCAGTACTTC.

This chain links TRBV27 with TRBJ1-5, with TRBD1 as a possible D gene (5 bases). The CDR3 consists of 14 residues. Germline CDR1 MNHEY, CDR2 SMNVEV (reference sequence). With 7 bases removed from V and 5 bases from J, the gap between germline ends came to 15 bases. The DNA for the CDR3 is TGTGCCAGCAAACCCCGATGGGGCGATCAGCCCCAGCATTTT. This codes for CASKPRWGDQPQHF.